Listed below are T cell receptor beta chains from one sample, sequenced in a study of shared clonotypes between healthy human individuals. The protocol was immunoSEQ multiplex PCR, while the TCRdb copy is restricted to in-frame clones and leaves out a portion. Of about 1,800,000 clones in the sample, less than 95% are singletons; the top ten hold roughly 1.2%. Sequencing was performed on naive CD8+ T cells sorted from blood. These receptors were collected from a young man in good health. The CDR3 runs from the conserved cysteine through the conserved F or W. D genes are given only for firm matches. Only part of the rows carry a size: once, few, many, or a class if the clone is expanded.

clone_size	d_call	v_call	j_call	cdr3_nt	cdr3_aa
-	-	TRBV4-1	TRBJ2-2	TGCGCCAGCAGCCAAGCGGCAGGGAACACCGGGGAGCTGTTTTTT	CASSQAAGNTGELFF
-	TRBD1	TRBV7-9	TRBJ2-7	TGTGCCAGCAGCTTAGCGCAGGGGGTTAAGGACGAGCAGTACTTC	CASSLAQGVKDEQYF
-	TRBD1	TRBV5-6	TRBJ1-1	TGTGCCAGCAGCTTGGCCGGGACAGGCGCTGAAGCTTTCTTT	CASSLAGTGAEAFF
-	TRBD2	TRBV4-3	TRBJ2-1	TGCGCCAGCAGCCAAGGCCTAGCGGGGAATTCCTACAATGAGCAGTTCTTC	CASSQGLAGNSYNEQFF
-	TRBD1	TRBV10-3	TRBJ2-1	TGTGCCATCACCCGGACAGGTAACTACAATGAGCAGTTCTTC	CAITRTGNYNEQFF
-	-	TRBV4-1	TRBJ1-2	TGCGCCAGCAGCGCCACAGTACTTACCCTTGTCTACACCTTC	CASSATVLTLVYTF
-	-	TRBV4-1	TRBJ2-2	TGCGCCAGCAGCCAAGATGCGGGAATCGGGGAGCTGTTTTTT	CASSQDAGIGELFF
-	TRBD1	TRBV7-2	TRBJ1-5	TGTGCCAGCAGCTTAAACACAGGGGTCCAGCCCCAGCATTTT	CASSLNTGVQPQHF
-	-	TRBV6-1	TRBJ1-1	TGTGCCAGCAGTTTGGACAATTGGAACACTGAAGCTTTCTTT	CASSLDNWNTEAFF
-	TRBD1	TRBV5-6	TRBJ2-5	TGTGCCAGCAGCTATGACAGGGGGTGGGAGACCCAGTACTTC	CASSYDRGWETQYF
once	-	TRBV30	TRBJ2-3	TGTGCCTGGAGTCCCCCAGGGGTATTAGATACGCAGTATTTT	CAWSPPGVLDTQYF
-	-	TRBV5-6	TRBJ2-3	TGTGCCAGCAGCTTGGGGGCTGGCACAGATACGCAGTATTTT	CASSLGAGTDTQYF
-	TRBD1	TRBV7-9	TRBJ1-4	TGTGCCAGCAGCTTAATCCAGGGGGCGTCTAATGAAAAACTGTTTTTT	CASSLIQGASNEKLFF
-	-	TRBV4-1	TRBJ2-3	TGCGCCAGCAGCCACCCGGACGATACGCAGTATTTT	CASSHPDDTQYF
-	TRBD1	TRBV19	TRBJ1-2	TGTGCCAGTTGGGACAGTCTTCTCTATGGCTACACCTTC	CASWDSLLYGYTF
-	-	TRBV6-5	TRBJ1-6	TGTGCCAGCAGCGAAAATTCACCCCTCCACTTT	CASSENSPLHF
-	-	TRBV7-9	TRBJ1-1	TGTGCCAGCAGCTTAAGCTCAAACACTGAAGCTTTCTTT	CASSLSSNTEAFF
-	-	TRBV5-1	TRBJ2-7	TGCGCCAGCAGCTTGGAATGGGGGATGTCCTACGAGCAGTACTTC	CASSLEWGMSYEQYF
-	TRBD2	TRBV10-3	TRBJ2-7	TGTGCCATCAGTGGGGAGGGACTAGCGGAGACCTTATACGAGCAGTACTTC	CAISGEGLAETLYEQYF
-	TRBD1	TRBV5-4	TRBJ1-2	TGTGCCAGCAGCCGATCAGGGGGGGAGGTTGGCTACACCTTC	CASSRSGGEVGYTF
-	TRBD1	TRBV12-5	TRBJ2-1	TGTGCTAGTGGTTTGGCCGGGACAGGGAATGAGCAGTTCTTC	CASGLAGTGNEQFF
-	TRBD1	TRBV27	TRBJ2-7	TGTGCCAGCAGTTTGAAGGGGGCGCGGGAGCAGTACTTC	CASSLKGAREQYF
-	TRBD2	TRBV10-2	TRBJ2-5	TGCGCCAGCAATTCCGAGCGGGGGGGCCTTTTTGGAGAGACCCAGTACTTC	CASNSERGGLFGETQYF
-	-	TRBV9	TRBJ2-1	TGTGCCAGCAGCTCCGACGGAGCAAGCTCCTACAATGAGCAGTTCTTC	CASSSDGASSYNEQFF
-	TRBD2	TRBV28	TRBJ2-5	TGTGCCAGCAGTTTTAGCGGGGACGAGACCCAGTACTTC	CASSFSGDETQYF
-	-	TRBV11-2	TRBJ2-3	TGTGCCAGCAGCTTATCCCCACTAGGGAACACAGATACGCAGTATTTT	CASSLSPLGNTDTQYF
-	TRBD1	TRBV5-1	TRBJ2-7	TGCGCCAGCAGCTTACGGGACAGGCCGCCGCGGTTTTCGTCCTACGAGCAGTACTTC	CASSLRDRPPRFSSYEQYF
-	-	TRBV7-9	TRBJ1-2	TGTGCCAGCAGCCGACTCGAGAGCAGGGAGAACTATGGCTACACCTTC	CASSRLESRENYGYTF
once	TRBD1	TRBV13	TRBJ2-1	TGTGCCAGCAGCCACGGGACAGGTTACAATGAGCAGTTCTTC	CASSHGTGYNEQFF
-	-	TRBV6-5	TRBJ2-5	TGTGCCAGCGGGTACAGGGTTGAGACCCAGTACTTC	CASGYRVETQYF
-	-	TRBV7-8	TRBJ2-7	TGTGCCAGCAGCCCCCAAACGGCCACCTACGAGCAGTACTTC	CASSPQTATYEQYF
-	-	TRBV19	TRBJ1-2	TGTGCCAGTAGTATTTCCCGGGGAGAAATTAAGTATGGCTACACCTTC	CASSISRGEIKYGYTF
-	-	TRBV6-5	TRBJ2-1	TGTGCCAGCAGTTACTCGAACCTAAATGAGCAGTTCTTC	CASSYSNLNEQFF
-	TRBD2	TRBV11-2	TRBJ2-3	TGTGCCACGGAGGGACTAGCGGGACTCGGCGATACGCAGTATTTT	CATEGLAGLGDTQYF
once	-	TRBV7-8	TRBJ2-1	TGTGCCAGCAGCTTAGGTCTTTGGGGGGATAGCTCCTACAATGAGCAGTTCTTC	CASSLGLWGDSSYNEQFF
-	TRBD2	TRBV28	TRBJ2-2	TGTGCCAGCAGTGGTCTGGCGGGGGGGCCCGGGGAGCTGTTTTTT	CASSGLAGGPGELFF
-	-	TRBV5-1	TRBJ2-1	TGCGCCAGCAGGGGAGAGGGTGGCGGGGTCTTATGGAATGAGCAGTTCTTC	CASRGEGGGVLWNEQFF
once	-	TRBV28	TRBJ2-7	TGTGCCAGCAGTTTCCAGGGTTACGAGCAGTACTTC	CASSFQGYEQYF
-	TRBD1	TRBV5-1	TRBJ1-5	TGCGCCAGCAGCTTGGGGGAGGGACAGAATCAGCCCCAGCATTTT	CASSLGEGQNQPQHF
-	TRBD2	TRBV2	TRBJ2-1	TGTGCCAGCAGCGACGGACTAGTTGCTGAGCAGTTCTTC	CASSDGLVAEQFF
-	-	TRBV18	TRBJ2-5	TGTGCCAGCTCACCACCGATAATGGAGACCCAGTACTTC	CASSPPIMETQYF
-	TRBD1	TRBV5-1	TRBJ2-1	TGCGCCAGCAGACTAGACAGGGGAAATATCGATGAGCAGTTCTTC	CASRLDRGNIDEQFF
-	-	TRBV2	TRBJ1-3	TGTGCCAGCAGTGAATTTACTGGAAACACCATATATTTT	CASSEFTGNTIYF